The 23 T cell receptor beta chains below all came from one sample that was sequenced in a study of post-analysis software for immune sequencing data. Unique molecular identifiers were present in the TCR beta cDNA libraries. TCRdb used MiXCR to reprocess the PCR reads, holding one entry per CDR3 protein. The data contain roughly 800,000 distinct CDR3 sequences, about 45% of them singletons. Whole-study results and caveats: Relative to controls, patients had about 5 TRBV segments at higher frequency, with TRBV5-6, TRBV5-1 and TRBV20-1 among these.

Their target antigens are unknown. Sequencing was done on a sample of blood. The source is a girl between 10 and 17 years old with multiple sclerosis.

About this clonotype itself: One end of the junction fails to match germline, which may point to a read error. CDR3: CASGRRDSPVYDYTF. CDR3 nucleotide sequence: TGTGCCAGCGGCCGCCGGGACAGCCCCGTCTATGACTACACCTTC. This chain uses TRBV28 with TRBJ1-2, with 7 nucleotides matching TRBD1. The CDR3 spans 15 residues. CDR1 and CDR2 (germline): MDHEN, SYDVKM.

In its sample, this clonotype was seen a few times. The chain combines TRBV20-1 with TRBJ1-1; D may be TRBD1 (6 bases). CDR3 size: 15 residues. The ends were cut back, 0 bases at V and 1 base at J, with 12 bases in the middle. In germline, CDR1 is DFQATT, CDR2 SNEGSKA (reference sequence). The CDR3 spells CSAREPTGWNTEAFF. The CDR3 coding sequence is TGCAGTGCTAGAGAACCGACAGGCTGGAACACTGAAGCTTTCTTT.

V gene TRBV4-3 combines with J gene TRBJ2-3; D is perhaps TRBD2 (5 bases). The CDR3 extends over 15 amino acids. Germline V gene lookup returns CDR1 LGHNA and CDR2 YSLEER. The V gene lost 0 bases and the J gene lost 2 bases, with 9 bases spanning the gap. The CDR3 region has the DNA TGCGCCAGCAGCCAAGAGTTGCGGGCCACAGATACGCAGTATTTT. Translation: CASSQELRATDTQYF.

The chain combines TRBV24-1 with TRBJ2-7, with D tentatively TRBD2 (6 bases). Trimming took off 9 bases at V and 3 bases at J, with 14 bases between the two ends. This CDR3 contains 13 residues. Germline V gene sequence: CDR1 KGHDR, CDR2 SFDVKD. The chain's CDR3 is CATSGDGLYEQYF. For the CDR3, the DNA is TGTGCCACCTCGGGGGACGGACTCTACGAGCAGTACTTC.

This chain links TRBV6-6 with TRBJ2-5; TRBD2 matches at 8 bases. The ends lost 0 bases at V and 4 bases at J; junction bases unmatched: 10. The CDR3 is 17 residues long. CDR1 and CDR2 (germline): MNHNY, SVGAGI (reference sequence). Written as DNA, the CDR3 is TGTGCCAGCAGTTACTCGGGCGGGAGGTGGGAAGGAGAGACCCAGTACTTC. Its translation is CASSYSGGRWEGETQYF.

The chain employs TRBV27 and TRBJ1-2; possible D gene TRBD1, 5 bases. Deletions cut 6 bases from V and 4 bases from J, with 21 bases between. Per the germline V gene, CDR1 is MNHEY and CDR2 is SMNVEV (reference sequence). The CDR3 loop spans 16 amino acids. CDR3 in amino acids: CASSFQSGTGFYGYTF. CDR3 DNA sequence: TGTGCCAGCAGCTTCCAGTCCGGGACGGGCTTCTATGGCTACACCTTC.

The rearrangement uses TRBV7-9 and TRBJ2-1; tentatively, D is TRBD1 (5 bases). Germline CDR1 is SEHNR and CDR2 is FQNEAQ (reference sequence). The V end was cut by 6 bases, the J end by 4 bases, with 19 bases between. CDR3 length: 16 amino acids. The CDR3 DNA follows: TGTGCCAGCAGTCTCGATGGGGCAGGACCTTACAATGAGCAGTTCTTC. Translation gives CASSLDGAGPYNEQFF. Together with reference TRBV7-9 and TRBJ2-1, the CDR3 gives the full variable domain: DTGVSQNPRHKITKRGQNVTFRCDPISEHNRLYWYRQTLGQGPEFLTYFQNEAQLEKSRLLSDRFSAERPKGSFSTLEIQRTEQGDSAMYLCASSLDGAGPYNEQFFGPGTRLTVL.

There are a few counts of this clonotype. In DNA, the CDR3 is TGCGCCAGCAGCCTCCGGACAGGGGGCAGGGATGGCTACACCTTC. Translating gives CASSLRTGGRDGYTF. The chain employs TRBV4-3 and TRBJ1-2; 11 bases fit TRBD1. J lost 6 bases, V lost 4 bases, and 7 bases had no gene match. Germline V gives CDR1 LGHNA, CDR2 YSLEER. The CDR3 is 15 amino acids.

This clonotype was detected only a few times. The chain recombines TRBV7-3 with TRBJ2-7, with D perhaps matching TRBD1 (5 bases). V was shortened by 4 bases and J by 2 bases, with 18 bases between the two germline ends. Germline loops: CDR1 SGHTA, CDR2 FQGTGA. The CDR3 totals 16 residues. The CDR3 reads CASSSGWASGPYEQYF. Written as DNA, the CDR3 is TGTGCCAGCAGCTCTGGGTGGGCATCAGGGCCCTACGAGCAGTACTTC. The whole variable domain, filled in from reference TRBV7-3 and TRBJ2-7, reads GAGVSQTPSNKVTEKGKYVELRCDPISGHTALYWYRQSLGQGPEFLIYFQGTGAADDSGLPNDRFFAVRPEGSVSTLKIQRTERGDSAVYLCASSSGWASGPYEQYFGPGTRLTVT.

This chain links TRBV12-3 or TRBV12-4 with TRBJ1-5, with D possibly matching TRBD1 (6 bases). The CDR3 covers 15 residues. The ends were cut back, 2 bases at V and 1 base at J, with 9 bases in the middle. The CDR3 nucleotides are TGTGCCAGCAGTTTATGGCAGGGGAGCAATCAGCCCCAGCATTTT. Translation gives CASSLWQGSNQPQHF.

The rearrangement links TRBV11-1 to TRBJ2-7, with a weak D call TRBD2 (5 bases). The V gene's germline CDR1 is SGHAT and CDR2 FQDESV (reference sequence). Trimming removed 1 base from V and 5 bases from J, with 12 bases in between. CDR3 size: 14 residues. CDR3: CASSLVGNGDEQYF. The CDR3 nucleotides read TGTGCCAGCAGCTTAGTCGGGAACGGGGACGAGCAGTACTTC.

This clonotype was counted a single time. The chain employs TRBV6-1 and TRBJ2-1; TRBD2 might be the D (6 bases). The last part of the DNA fits TRBJ2-7 better; the J call may be wrong. This CDR3 contains 16 residues. Germline-derived CDR1 and CDR2 are MNHNS and SASEGT. The CDR3 nucleotides read TGTGCCAGCAGTGAAAGTGGGAGGAACTCCTACAATGAGCAGTACTTC. Residues: CASSESGRNSYNEQYF.

This chain joins TRBV6-5 and TRBJ1-1; maybe TRBD1 (5 bases). Germline CDR1 reads MNHEY; CDR2 reads SVGAGI. This CDR3 region has 15 residues. Trimming took off 0 bases at V and 10 bases at J, with 18 bases between the two ends. CDR3 loop: CASSYSSPGASGAFF. CDR3 bases: TGTGCCAGCAGTTACTCTAGTCCCGGGGCCTCTGGAGCTTTCTTT.

V is TRBV28 and J is TRBJ2-3; possibly TRBD1 for D (6 bases). Trimming removed 5 bases from V and 7 bases from J, with 19 bases in between. Germline V lookup: CDR1 MDHEN, CDR2 SYDVKM. The CDR3 is made up of 15 amino acids. CDR3 nucleotides: TGTGCCAGCAGTCCCCGAGCGGCGCAGGGGAATACGCAGTATTTT. This translates into CASSPRAAQGNTQYF.

The chain carries TRBV11-2 and TRBJ1-2, with D possibly being TRBD1 (6 bases). This CDR3 region has 15 residues. Germline V CDR1 and CDR2: SGHAT, FQNNGV. Between the trimmed V and J ends, which lost 5 bases and 0 bases, there was a span of 13 bases. The CDR3 loop reads CASSIQGLPNYGYTF. CDR3 coding DNA: TGTGCCAGCAGCATACAGGGACTCCCTAACTATGGCTACACCTTC.

This clonotype has just a few counts. The chain uses TRBV12-3 or TRBV12-4 and TRBJ2-3; no clear D. The germline V and J ends were trimmed by 6 bases and 0 bases, with 10 bases remaining between them. The CDR3 has 14 amino acids. DNA of the CDR3: TGTGCCAGCAGGGTTAGTGATAGCACAGATACGCAGTATTTT. Translated: CASRVSDSTDTQYF.

CDR3 region: CASDLGQGRGGYTF. The CDR3 nucleotides read TGTGCCAGCGACCTTGGACAGGGGCGCGGTGGCTACACCTTC. The chain is built from TRBV14 and TRBJ1-2; 9 nucleotides agree with TRBD1. Germline CDR1 reads SGHDN; CDR2 reads FVKESK. J was trimmed by 7 bases and V by 8 bases; bases with no gene match: 11. CDR3 size: 14 residues.

This clonotype appeared a few times. The chain couples TRBV6-5 to TRBJ2-5; D remains unclear. The assigned J gene may be wrong: the sequence end matches TRBJ2-4 better. This CDR3 is built from 12 residues. CDR1 is MNHEY and CDR2 is SVGAGI in the germline V gene. The CDR3 DNA reads TGTGCCAGCATGTGGGTAGGAGACATTCAGTACTTC. Amino acids: CASMWVGDIQYF.

In its sample, this clonotype was seen once. The genes are TRBV20-1 and TRBJ2-1; D might be TRBD1 (5 bases). The germline V gene has CDR1 DFQATT and CDR2 SNEGSKA (reference sequence). CDR3 length: 17 residues. Between the trimmed V and J ends, which lost 0 bases and 2 bases, there was a span of 17 bases. The CDR3 sequence is CSARDGAAVSTYNEQFF. The CDR3 region has the DNA TGCAGTGCTAGAGATGGGGCTGCTGTCTCTACCTACAATGAGCAGTTCTTC.

The chain combines TRBV4-1 with TRBJ1-6; perhaps TRBD1 as D (6 bases). This CDR3 comprises 14 residues. Germline V gene data show CDR1 as MGHRA and CDR2 as YSYEKL. The V end was cut by 3 bases, the J end by 9 bases, with 12 bases between. The CDR3 region has the DNA TGCGCCAGCAGCCATACAGGGTCCGGTTCACCCCTCCACTTT. This codes for CASSHTGSGSPLHF.

The chain has TRBV5-1 and TRBJ1-1; D gene ambiguous. Trimming cost V 1 base and J 3 bases, with 13 bases left between them. Germline V CDR1 and CDR2: SGHRS, YFSETQ. The CDR3 contains 15 residues. DNA of the CDR3: TGCGCCAGCAGCTTGCAGCCGGGAGAGGACACTGAAGCTTTCTTT. It encodes CASSLQPGEDTEAFF.

This rearrangement joins TRBV14 to TRBJ2-1; D might be TRBD1 (6 bases). Trimming stripped 6 bases from V and 4 bases from J, with 19 bases between. The V gene's germline CDR1 is SGHDN and CDR2 FVKESK. This CDR3 comprises 16 residues. The CDR3 DNA is TGTGCCAGCAGGGACAGTGAGACGACTCCGTACAATGAGCAGTTCTTC. The encoded protein is CASRDSETTPYNEQFF.

The chain joins TRBV11-2 to TRBJ1-2, with a possible D match to TRBD1 (5 bases). V lost 2 bases and J 6 bases, leaving 13 bases between the germline ends. The V gene's germline CDR1 is SGHAT and CDR2 FQNNGV. The CDR3 loop spans 14 amino acids. As DNA, the CDR3 is TGTGCCAGCAGCTTATCGGGGAGGGACCATGGCTACACCTTC. The encoded protein is CASSLSGRDHGYTF.